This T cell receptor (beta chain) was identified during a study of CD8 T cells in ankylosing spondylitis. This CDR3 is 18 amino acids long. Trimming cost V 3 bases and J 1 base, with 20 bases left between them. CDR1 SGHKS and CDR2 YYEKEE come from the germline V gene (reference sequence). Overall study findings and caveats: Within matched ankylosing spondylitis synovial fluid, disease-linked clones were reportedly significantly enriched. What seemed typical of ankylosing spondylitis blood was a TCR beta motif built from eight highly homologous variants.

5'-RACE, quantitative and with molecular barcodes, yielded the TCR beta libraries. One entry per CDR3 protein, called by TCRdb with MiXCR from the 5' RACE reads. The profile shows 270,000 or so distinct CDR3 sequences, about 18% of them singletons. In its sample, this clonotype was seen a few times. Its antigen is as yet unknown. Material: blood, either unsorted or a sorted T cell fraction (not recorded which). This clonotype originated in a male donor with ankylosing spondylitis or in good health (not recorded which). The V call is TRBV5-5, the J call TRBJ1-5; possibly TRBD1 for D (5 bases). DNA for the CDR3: TGTGCCAGCAGCTCCCCCCCCGGCACAGGACCCAGCAATCAGCCCCAGCATTTT. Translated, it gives CASSSPPGTGPSNQPQHF. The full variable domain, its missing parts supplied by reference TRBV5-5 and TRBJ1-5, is DAGVTQSPTHLIKTRGQQVTLRCSPISGHKSVSWYQQVLGQGPQFIFQYYEKEERGRGNFPDRFSARQFPNYSSELNVNALLLGDSALYLCASSSPPGTGPSNQPQHFGDGTRLSIL.